This TCR beta chain was obtained from a study of T cell responses to AZD1222 COVID-19 vaccine. Trimming pared 0 bases from V and 3 bases from J, leaving 16 bases between. CDR1 is SGDLS and CDR2 is YYNGEE in the germline V gene. The CDR3 length is 16 residues. Repertoires were generated with immunoSEQ multiplex PCR, while TCRdb's copy carries only in-frame clones and drops some. The data show approximately 150,000 clones, approximately 93% seen once. This specimen was peripheral blood, taken on day 0 of AZD1222 vaccination. This TCR derives from an adult in good health. This chain connects TRBV9 to TRBJ2-7; weak D call: TRBD2 (5 bases). CDR3 in DNA: TGTGCCAGCAGCGTAGGCGCCGAGGGCTCCCTCTACGAGCAGTACTTC. Protein: CASSVGAEGSLYEQYF.